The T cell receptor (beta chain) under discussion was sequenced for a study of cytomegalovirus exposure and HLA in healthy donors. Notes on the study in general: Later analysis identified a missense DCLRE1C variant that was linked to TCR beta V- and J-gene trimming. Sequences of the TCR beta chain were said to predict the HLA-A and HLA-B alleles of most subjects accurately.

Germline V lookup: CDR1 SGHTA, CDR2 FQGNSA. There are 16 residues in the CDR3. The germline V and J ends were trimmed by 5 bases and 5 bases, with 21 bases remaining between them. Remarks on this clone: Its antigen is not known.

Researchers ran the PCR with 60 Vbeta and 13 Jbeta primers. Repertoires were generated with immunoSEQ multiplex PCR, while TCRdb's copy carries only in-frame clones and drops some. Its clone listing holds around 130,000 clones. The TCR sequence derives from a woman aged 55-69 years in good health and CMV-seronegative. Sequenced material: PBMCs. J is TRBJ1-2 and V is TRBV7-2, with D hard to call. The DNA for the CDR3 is TGTGCCAGCAGCAAAGTGGAGGCCTCCCCGGGTTATGGCTACACCTTC. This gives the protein CASSKVEASPGYGYTF.